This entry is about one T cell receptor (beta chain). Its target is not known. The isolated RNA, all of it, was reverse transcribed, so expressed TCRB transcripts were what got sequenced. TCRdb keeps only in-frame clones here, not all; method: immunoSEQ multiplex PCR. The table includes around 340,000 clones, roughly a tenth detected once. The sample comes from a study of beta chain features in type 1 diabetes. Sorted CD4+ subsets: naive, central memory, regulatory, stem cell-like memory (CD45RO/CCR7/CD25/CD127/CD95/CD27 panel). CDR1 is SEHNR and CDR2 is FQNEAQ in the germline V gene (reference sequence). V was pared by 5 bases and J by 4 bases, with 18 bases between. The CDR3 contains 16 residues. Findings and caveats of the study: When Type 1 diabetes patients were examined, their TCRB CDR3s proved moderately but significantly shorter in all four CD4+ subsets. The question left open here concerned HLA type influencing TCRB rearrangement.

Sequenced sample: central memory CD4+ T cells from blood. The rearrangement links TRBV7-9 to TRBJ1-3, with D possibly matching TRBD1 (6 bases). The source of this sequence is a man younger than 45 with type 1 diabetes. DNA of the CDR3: TGTGCCAGCAGCGCCCCACAGGGTCAGGAAGGAAACACCATATATTTT. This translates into CASSAPQGQEGNTIYF.